The next 29 T cell receptor beta chains were all read from a single sample in a study of brain T cells in children with intractable seizures. Clones were read by immunoSEQ multiplex PCR, and TCRdb kept only the in-frame ones, dropping some. Altogether 110,000 or so clones are present, around 94% being singletons, with the ten largest covering around 4.1%. The sample consisted of peripheral blood, taken at surgery. These TCRs come from a boy younger than two with hemimegalencephaly and intractable seizures.

With respect to this clone: Given a much more abundant clone one base away, this may be a read error. J is TRBJ2-3 and V is TRBV7-3; D unresolved. V lost 0 bases, J lost 1 base, and 2 bases lay in between. The length of the CDR3 is 13 residues. Germline V gene lookup returns CDR1 SGHTA and CDR2 FQGTGA. This CDR3 reads CASSLTGTDTQYF. In nucleotides, the CDR3 is TGTGCCAGCAGCTTAACCGGCACAGATACGCAGTATTTT.

Here the CDR3 reads CASSLTGGEQYF. In nucleotides, the CDR3 is TGTGCCAGCAGCCTAACTGGCGGCGAGCAGTACTTC. The chain is built from TRBV3-1 (or the pseudogene TRBV3-2) and TRBJ2-7, with unresolved D. V lost 4 bases and J 6 bases, leaving 10 bases between the germline ends. The CDR3 is made up of 12 amino acids. Germline loops: CDR1 LGHDT, CDR2 YNNKEL (reference sequence).

This sequence joins TRBV27 and TRBJ1-4, with 8 nucleotides matching TRBD1. This CDR3 comprises 15 residues. V lost 4 bases, J lost 8 bases, and 9 bases stayed unmatched. Germline V gives CDR1 MNHEY, CDR2 SMNVEV (reference sequence). CDR3 loop: CASSSLTGVREKLFF. For the CDR3, the DNA is TGTGCCAGCAGTTCCTTGACAGGGGTTCGAGAAAAACTGTTTTTT.

The rearrangement joins TRBV14 to TRBJ2-5; 12 nucleotides agree with TRBD1. Per the germline V gene, CDR1 is SGHDN and CDR2 is FVKESK. The V gene end was trimmed by 11 bases and the J gene end by 7 bases; junction bases not matched to a gene: 5. The CDR3 is made up of 12 amino acids. The CDR3 DNA is TGTGCCCCCGGGACAGGGGGCTGGACCCAGTACTTC. Its protein product is CAPGTGGWTQYF.

V gene TRBV21-1 combines with J gene TRBJ1-5; whether TRBD1, the table's D call, matches the DNA was not checked. TRBV21-1 counts as a pseudogene. The CDR3 is 18 residues long. The CDR3 loop is CASSKEAGQDPKIQPQHF. The CDR3 DNA reads as TGTGCCAGCAGCAAAGAGGCGGGACAGGATCCGAAAATTCAGCCCCAGCATTTT.

V usage is TRBV7-8 and J usage is TRBJ1-1, with 8 bases aligning to TRBD1. The ends lost 5 bases at V and 0 bases at J; junction bases unmatched: 5. The CDR3 consists of 15 residues. Germline V gene data show CDR1 as SGHVS and CDR2 as FQNEAQ. CDR3 in amino acids: CASSIKGQVNTEAFF. The CDR3 nucleotides read TGTGCCAGCAGCATAAAGGGACAGGTGAACACTGAAGCTTTCTTT.

The CDR3 sequence: CASSDRTGRDQPQHF. CDR3 nucleotide sequence: TGTGCCAGCAGTGACAGGACAGGTCGGGATCAGCCCCAGCATTTT. The chain employs TRBV6-4 and TRBJ1-5; TRBD1 matches at 7 bases. CDR3 length: 15 amino acids. Germline V lookup: CDR1 MRHNA, CDR2 SNTAGT. Trimming at V came to 2 bases and at J to 5 bases, leaving 6 bases not matched to a gene.

The chain employs TRBV11-3 and TRBJ1-1; TRBD1 is a possible D gene (5 bases). CDR1 is SGHNT and CDR2 is YENEEA in the germline V gene. The CDR3 is made up of 11 amino acids. The V and J ends lost 5 bases and 10 bases respectively, with 11 bases between them. Here the CDR3 reads CASSLRGGAFF. DNA for the CDR3: TGTGCCAGCAGCCTACGTGGGGGAGCTTTCTTT.

The gene calls are TRBV11-2 and TRBJ2-1, with D hard to call. Trimming cost V 5 bases and J 7 bases, with 6 bases left between them. CDR1 is SGHAT and CDR2 is FQNNGV in the germline V gene. CDR3 length: 11 residues. In nucleotides, the CDR3 is TGTGCCAGCAGCGTCGGGAATGAGCAGTTCTTC. The encoded protein is CASSVGNEQFF.

The rearrangement uses TRBV19 and TRBJ2-7, with 13 nucleotides matching TRBD2. The CDR3 sequence is 17 residues long. V lost 5 bases, J lost 2 bases, and 9 bases stayed unmatched. Germline lookup yields CDR1 LNHDA and CDR2 SQIVND (reference sequence). Here the CDR3 DNA reads TGTGCCAGTAGTGGACTAGCGGGAGTCCTTGGAACCTACGAGCAGTACTTC. It codes for CASSGLAGVLGTYEQYF. The variable domain in full, completed from reference TRBV19 and TRBJ2-7, reads DGGITQSPKYLFRKEGQNVTLSCEQNLNHDAMYWYRQDPGQGLRLIYYSQIVNDFQKGDIAEGYSVSREKKESFPLTVTSAQKNPTAFYLCASSGLAGVLGTYEQYFGPGTRLTVT.

The chain employs TRBV19 and TRBJ2-2, with a tentative D call TRBD2 (5 bases). Trimming removed 3 bases from V and 0 bases from J, with 8 bases in between. Germline V gene lookup returns CDR1 LNHDA and CDR2 SQIVND (reference sequence). The CDR3 extends over 15 amino acids. In DNA form, the CDR3 reads TGTGCCAGTAGTATTACGGGGTCGAACACCGGGGAGCTGTTTTTT. It codes for CASSITGSNTGELFF. The complete variable domain, with remaining parts taken from reference TRBV19 and TRBJ2-2, reads DGGITQSPKYLFRKEGQNVTLSCEQNLNHDAMYWYRQDPGQGLRLIYYSQIVNDFQKGDIAEGYSVSREKKESFPLTVTSAQKNPTAFYLCASSITGSNTGELFFGEGSRLTVL.

The CDR3 DNA reads TGTGCCAGCAGCGTAGGTCTACAACGGGGCGATGAGCAGTTCTTC. Amino acids: CASSVGLQRGDEQFF. The chain uses TRBV9 and TRBJ2-1; D could derive from TRBD1 or TRBD2 (5 bases each). The CDR3 is 15 amino acids. V was cut by 0 bases and J by 8 bases, with 15 bases left in between. Germline V gene lookup returns CDR1 SGDLS and CDR2 YYNGEE.

This rearrangement joins TRBV6-5 to TRBJ2-3; 11 positions match TRBD2. Per germline, CDR1 MNHEY and CDR2 SVGAGI. The CDR3 consists of 16 residues. V shed 0 bases and J 3 bases; nucleotides not matched to a gene: 2. CDR3 amino acids: CASSYSSGRATDTQYF. The CDR3 DNA reads TGTGCCAGCAGTTACTCTAGCGGGAGGGCTACAGATACGCAGTATTTT.

Only a few counts were recorded for this clone. V and J are TRBV7-9 and TRBJ1-2; 7 nucleotides line up with TRBD1. V lost 0 bases and J lost 10; bases outside the gene matches: 2. The CDR3 contains 12 residues. Per the germline V gene, CDR1 is SEHNR and CDR2 is FQNEAQ (reference sequence). In DNA form, the CDR3 reads TGTGCCAGCAGCTTAGCGGGACAGTTCTACACCTTC. Amino acids: CASSLAGQFYTF.

The genes are TRBV19 and TRBJ2-1; D gene ambiguous. Trimming left V 5 bases short and J 6 bases short, with 29 bases between. The CDR3 is 19 residues long. Germline V lookup: CDR1 LNHDA, CDR2 SQIVND (reference sequence). CDR3 sequence (DNA): TGTGCCAGTAGTCTCCGACGGGTCTGGATTACTTCGGCTTCCAATGAGCAGTTCTTC. As protein: CASSLRRVWITSASNEQFF.

The chain employs TRBV5-1 and TRBJ1-4; TRBD1 matches at 7 bases. The CDR3 has 14 amino acids. Trimming removed 4 bases from V and 7 bases from J; junction bases left unmatched: 7. Germline V lookup: CDR1 SGHRS, CDR2 YFSETQ. The CDR3 DNA sequence: TGCGCCAGCAGCCAGACAGGGAAGGCTGAAAAACTGTTTTTT. This codes for CASSQTGKAEKLFF. The variable domain in full, with the rest retrieved from reference TRBV5-1 and TRBJ1-4, is KAGVTQTPRYLIKTRGQQVTLSCSPISGHRSVSWYQQTPGQGLQFLFEYFSETQRNKGNFPGRFSGRQFSNSRSEMNVSTLELGDSALYLCASSQTGKAEKLFFGSGTQLSVL.

This clone was observed once. The chain has TRBV27 and TRBJ2-3; possibly TRBD2 for D (5 bases). Trimming pared 6 bases from V and 4 bases from J, leaving 5 bases between. The CDR3 runs 11 residues. Germline CDR1 MNHEY, CDR2 SMNVEV (reference sequence). The CDR3 loop is CASRRADTQYF. The CDR3 coding sequence is TGTGCCAGCAGGAGGGCAGATACGCAGTATTTT.

This chain joins TRBV19 and TRBJ2-3; either TRBD1 or TRBD2 may fit D (6 bases each). CDR1 and CDR2 from the germline V gene are LNHDA and SQIVND (reference sequence). The CDR3 spans 14 residues. The ends were cut back, 0 bases at V and 6 bases at J, with 10 bases in the middle. This CDR3 reads CASSIDRGVDTQYF. The DNA for the CDR3 is TGTGCCAGTAGTATAGATAGGGGGGTGGATACGCAGTATTTT.

The rearrangement uses TRBV28 and TRBJ1-3, with unresolved D. The germline V and J ends were trimmed by 3 bases and 4 bases, with 7 bases remaining between them. The V gene's germline CDR1 is MDHEN and CDR2 SYDVKM. This CDR3 has 13 residues. DNA for the CDR3: TGTGCCAGCAGTTTTTGGCACGGAAACACCATATATTTT. This translates into CASSFWHGNTIYF. Full variable domain (missing parts from reference TRBV28 and TRBJ1-3): DVKVTQSSRYLVKRTGEKVFLECVQDMDHENMFWYRQDPGLGLRLIYFSYDVKMKEKGDIPEGYSVSREKKERFSLILESASTNQTSMYLCASSFWHGNTIYFGEGSWLTVV.

The V gene is TRBV27, the J gene TRBJ1-6; D gene ambiguous. The germline V gene encodes CDR1 MNHEY and CDR2 SMNVEV (reference sequence). The CDR3 sequence is 12 residues long. The V and J ends lost 6 bases and 8 bases respectively, with 8 bases between them. The CDR3 DNA reads TGTGCCAGCAGCCCCCTGGATTCACCCCTCCACTTT. This sequence encodes CASSPLDSPLHF.

This clone showed up just once. The chain carries TRBV6-1 and TRBJ2-1; 9 bases match TRBD2. J was trimmed by 3 bases and V by 8 bases; bases with no gene match: 8. The CDR3 sequence is 15 residues long. Per the germline V gene, CDR1 is MNHNS and CDR2 is SASEGT. CDR3 sequence: CASRPGREGYNEQFF. DNA for the CDR3: TGTGCCAGCCGCCCCGGGCGGGAGGGCTACAATGAGCAGTTCTTC.

In its sample, this clone was seen once. V gene TRBV5-4 combines with J gene TRBJ1-2, with TRBD1 matching 8 bases. Trimming at V came to 2 bases and at J to 4 bases, leaving 4 bases not matched to a gene. The CDR3 is made up of 14 amino acids. In germline, CDR1 is SGHNT, CDR2 YYREEE (reference sequence). The CDR3 loop reads CASSFAGGAYGYTF. The CDR3 DNA sequence: TGTGCCAGCAGCTTCGCAGGGGGCGCCTATGGCTACACCTTC.

The V and J genes are TRBV6-2 or TRBV6-3 and TRBJ2-7; D possibly corresponds to TRBD2 (6 bases). Trimming removed 2 bases from V and 0 bases from J, with 11 bases in between. This CDR3 has 15 residues. Germline V gene sequence: CDR1 MNHEY, CDR2 SVGEGT. This chain's CDR3 is CASSYGWRGSYEQYF. For the CDR3, the DNA is TGTGCCAGCAGTTACGGGTGGCGGGGCTCCTACGAGCAGTACTTC.

The chain joins TRBV19 to TRBJ1-5, with 7 bases that match TRBD1. Per germline, CDR1 LNHDA and CDR2 SQIVND (reference sequence). The CDR3 has 14 amino acids. Trimming took 5 bases from V and 5 from J; bases not matched to a gene: 6. In DNA form, the CDR3 reads TGTGCCAGTAGTGGGGACAGTTTCTATCAGCCCCAGCATTTT. Amino acids: CASSGDSFYQPQHF.

V is TRBV12-3 or TRBV12-4 and J is TRBJ2-1; the D is unclear. V shed 6 bases and J shed 6 bases, with 9 bases lying between them. The CDR3 has 12 residues. CDR3 amino acids: CASSPSLNEQFF. CDR3 nucleotides: TGTGCCAGCAGCCCCAGCCTCAATGAGCAGTTCTTC.

The chain recombines TRBV15 with TRBJ1-3; D is uncertain. The germline V and J ends were trimmed by 1 base and 4 bases, with 2 bases remaining between them. The CDR3 totals 12 residues. Germline-derived CDR1 and CDR2 are LNHNV and YYDKDF (reference sequence). The CDR3 region is CATSRGGNTIYF. The CDR3 nucleotides read TGTGCCACCAGCAGAGGGGGAAACACCATATATTTT.

V and J are TRBV19 and TRBJ2-3; D may be TRBD2 (5 bases). Germline CDR1 LNHDA, CDR2 SQIVND (reference sequence). The CDR3 loop spans 13 amino acids. V lost 1 base and J lost 5, with 7 bases in between. Written as DNA, the CDR3 is TGTGCCAGTAGTATAGTTGGAGGAGATACGCAGTATTTT. Its translation: CASSIVGGDTQYF.

The V gene is TRBV28, the J gene TRBJ1-2; D call uncertain. This CDR3 has 12 amino acids. Germline values: CDR1 MDHEN, CDR2 SYDVKM. V was shortened by 6 bases and J by 6 bases, with 11 bases between the two germline ends. The CDR3 is CASSQRVDGYTF. CDR3 coding DNA: TGTGCCAGCAGCCAAAGGGTAGATGGCTACACCTTC.

This clone has only a few counts. The rearrangement joins TRBV11-2 to TRBJ1-6; a weak D match, TRBD1 (5 bases). This CDR3 spans 16 amino acids. V lost 3 bases and J lost 5, with 14 bases in between. CDR1 and CDR2 from the germline V gene are SGHAT and FQNNGV. CDR3 DNA sequence: TGTGCCAGCAGCTTGGGGGGAGGGTGGAATAATTCACCCCTCCACTTT. The encoded protein is CASSLGGGWNNSPLHF.